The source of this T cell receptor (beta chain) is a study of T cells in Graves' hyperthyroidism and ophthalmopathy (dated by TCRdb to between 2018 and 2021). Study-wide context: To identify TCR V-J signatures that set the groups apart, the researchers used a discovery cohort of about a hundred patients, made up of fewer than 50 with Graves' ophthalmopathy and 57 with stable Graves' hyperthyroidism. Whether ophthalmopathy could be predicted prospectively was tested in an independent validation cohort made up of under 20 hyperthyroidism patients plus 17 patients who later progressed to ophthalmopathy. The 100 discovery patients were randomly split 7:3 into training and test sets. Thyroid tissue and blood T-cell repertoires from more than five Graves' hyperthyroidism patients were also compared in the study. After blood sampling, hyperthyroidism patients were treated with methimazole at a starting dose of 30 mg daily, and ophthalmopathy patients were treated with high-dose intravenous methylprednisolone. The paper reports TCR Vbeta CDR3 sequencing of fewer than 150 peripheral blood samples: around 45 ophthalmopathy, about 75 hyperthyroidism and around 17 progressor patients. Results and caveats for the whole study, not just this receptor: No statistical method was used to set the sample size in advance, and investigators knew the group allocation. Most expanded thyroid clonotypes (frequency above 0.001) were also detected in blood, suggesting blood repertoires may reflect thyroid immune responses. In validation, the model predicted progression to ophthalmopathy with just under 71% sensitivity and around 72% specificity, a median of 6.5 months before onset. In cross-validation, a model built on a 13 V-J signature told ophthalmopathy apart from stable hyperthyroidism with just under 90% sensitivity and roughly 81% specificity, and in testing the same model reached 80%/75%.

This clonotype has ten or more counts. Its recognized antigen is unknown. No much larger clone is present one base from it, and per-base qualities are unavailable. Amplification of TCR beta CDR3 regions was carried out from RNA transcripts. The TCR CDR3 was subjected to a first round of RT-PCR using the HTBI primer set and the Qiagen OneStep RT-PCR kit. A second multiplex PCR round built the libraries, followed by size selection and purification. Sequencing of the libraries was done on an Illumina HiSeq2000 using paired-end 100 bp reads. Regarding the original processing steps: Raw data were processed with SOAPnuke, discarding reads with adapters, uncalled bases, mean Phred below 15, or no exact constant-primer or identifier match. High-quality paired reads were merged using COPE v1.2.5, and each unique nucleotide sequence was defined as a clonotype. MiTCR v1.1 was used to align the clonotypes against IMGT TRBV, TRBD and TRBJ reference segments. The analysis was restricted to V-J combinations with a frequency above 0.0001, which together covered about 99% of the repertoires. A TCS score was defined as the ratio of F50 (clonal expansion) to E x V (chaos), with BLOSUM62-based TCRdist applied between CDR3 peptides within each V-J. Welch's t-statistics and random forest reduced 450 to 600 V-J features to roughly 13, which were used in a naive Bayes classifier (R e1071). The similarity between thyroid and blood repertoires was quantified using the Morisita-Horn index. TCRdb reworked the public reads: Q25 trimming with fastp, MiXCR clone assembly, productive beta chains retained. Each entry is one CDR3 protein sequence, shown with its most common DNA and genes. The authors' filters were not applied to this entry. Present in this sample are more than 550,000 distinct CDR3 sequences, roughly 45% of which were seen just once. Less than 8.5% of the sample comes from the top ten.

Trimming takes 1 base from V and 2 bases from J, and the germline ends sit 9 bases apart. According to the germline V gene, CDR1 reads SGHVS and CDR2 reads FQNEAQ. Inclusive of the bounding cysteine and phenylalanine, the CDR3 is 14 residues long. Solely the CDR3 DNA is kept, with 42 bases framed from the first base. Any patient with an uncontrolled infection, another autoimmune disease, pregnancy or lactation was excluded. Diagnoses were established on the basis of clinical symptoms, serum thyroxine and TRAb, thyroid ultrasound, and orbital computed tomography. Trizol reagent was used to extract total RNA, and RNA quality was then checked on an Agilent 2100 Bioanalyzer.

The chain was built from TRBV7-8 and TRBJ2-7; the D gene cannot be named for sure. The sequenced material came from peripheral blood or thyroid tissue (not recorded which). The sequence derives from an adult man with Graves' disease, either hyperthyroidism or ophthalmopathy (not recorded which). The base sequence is TGTGCCAGCAGCTTAGGGCCCCAACCCTACGAGCAGTACTTC. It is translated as CASSLGPQPYEQYF.